This T cell receptor beta chain was sequenced during a study of beta chain features in type 1 diabetes. Overall study: The examined sorted cells totaled about 110 million across samples.

The isolated RNA, all of it, was reverse transcribed, so expressed TCRB transcripts were what got sequenced. TCRdb's copy holds only in-frame clones and misses some; the assay was immunoSEQ multiplex PCR. The repertoire holds 250,000 to 300,000 clones, with 8% as singletons. General study findings and limits: Among type 1 diabetes patients, VDJ junctions had fewer insertions and more deletions. Shortening of TCRB CDR3s, moderate but significant, appeared in all four CD4+ subsets of Type 1 diabetes patients. PCR could preferentially amplify shorter templates, alike in patients and controls.

Per germline, CDR1 GTSNPN and CDR2 SVGIG (reference sequence). V was shortened by 5 bases and J by 11 bases, with 13 bases between the two germline ends. This CDR3 has 11 amino acids. This clone appeared a few times. The target antigen is unknown. This clonotype originated in a young woman in good health. The sample was central memory CD4+ T cells from blood. The chain joins TRBV30 to TRBJ2-4; either TRBD1 or TRBD2 may fit D (6 bases each). DNA of the CDR3: TGTGCCTGGGGGCACAGGGAGGTTCAGTACTTC. Translation gives CAWGHREVQYF.